Sequencing of this TCR beta chain was carried out in a study of CD8+CD57+ T cells in acquired aplastic anemia. The CDR3 is 16 amino acids. Germline CDR1 reads ENHRY; CDR2 reads SYGVKD. V lost 4 bases, J lost 4 bases, and 14 bases lay in between. Genomic DNA provided the template from which TCR beta VDJ and CDR3 profiles were obtained. Each CDR3 protein is one row after TCRdb ran MiXCR on the reads. The table has around 180,000 distinct CDR3 sequences, about 64% seen once. The TCR comes from a human donor with severe aplastic anemia or a healthy control (not recorded which). The specimen was sorted CD4+, CD8+, or CD8+CD57+ T cells (not recorded which) from PBMCs. The chain couples TRBV10-3 to TRBJ1-6; tentative D call: TRBD1 (5 bases). This chain's CDR3 is CAISVSGLKYNSPLHF. The DNA of the CDR3 is TGTGCCATCAGTGTATCGGGACTCAAGTATAATTCACCCCTCCACTTT.